This TCR beta chain was sequenced for a study of blood T cell repertoires in COVID-19. Study in general: Researchers got acute and convalescent COVID-19 samples from the United States, Italy and Spain. PBMCs, B-cell-depleted T cells, or T cells provided the cDNA or gDNA that made up the material.

Trimming took 2 bases from V and 10 from J; bases not matched to a gene: 6. CDR1 is MNHNY, CDR2 SVGAGI, per germline (reference sequence). CDR3 length equals 13 residues. Authors' processing steps: Reference gene primer amplification gave nucleated cell count estimates. Generated by immunoSEQ multiplex PCR, the TCRdb table keeps only in-frame clones and is missing some. V, J and clone size were drawn from that table, and D and trimming were deduced from the DNA. The repertoire holds 150,000 or so clones, with over 65% as singletons. The material sequenced was peripheral blood. The chain joins TRBV6-6 to TRBJ2-5; 8 nucleotides match TRBD1. This TCR derives from a man older than 75 with acute or convalescent COVID-19. CDR3 bases: TGTGCCAGCAGTTACGACAGGGGCATCGACCAGTACTTC. It is translated as CASSYDRGIDQYF.